The present T cell receptor (beta chain) was sequenced within a study of cytomegalovirus exposure and HLA in healthy donors (TCRdb year 2017). About the study as a whole: An earlier analysis of roughly 500 of the donors reported about 250 Gb of sequence data and 117 million unique TCR beta sequences from some 180 million T cells. Among the roughly 400 genotyped donors, about 85% belonged to the genetic ancestry cluster associated with self-reported Caucasian donors. On average, around 240,000 unique TCR beta nucleotide sequences were sequenced per donor among 398 genotyped donors of the cohort, with roughly a sixth of those sequences being non-productive. Approximately 300 gigabases of sequencing data and around 85 million unique TCR sequences made up an early release that covered fewer than 650 HLA-typed donors. In a later analysis, previously published TCR beta repertoires from several hundred donors were re-analyzed and high-resolution HLA genotyping was added so that TCR occurrence patterns could be studied. All discovery cohort repertoires had been generated on a single sequencing platform. To predict cytomegalovirus infection status, the study combined high-throughput TCR immunosequencing, statistical association of individual TCRs with disease status, and machine learning. Rather than using new phenotypic data, the later analysis identified candidate immune exposures from TCR beta sequences and from how often those sequences occurred across donors. An earlier analysis of around 580 of the donors used high-throughput TCR beta sequencing to judge whether each TCR beta V gene segment behaved as functional or pseudogenic. The number of typed donors differed by locus: about 620-640 for A, B, C, DRB1 and DQB1; 522 for DQA1; roughly 600 for DPA1; and approximately 450 for DPB1. The study was designed to test whether signatures of past pathogen exposure could be identified by cataloging public T cell receptors. HLA typing covered class I and class II loci at four-digit resolution. A separate validation cohort of over 95 different subjects was used in addition to the roughly 670-subject first cohort. Five DR-DQ haplotypes were treated as single units for association and clustering because of strong linkage in the cohort. The study profiled the T cell repertoires of hundreds of subjects by immunosequencing and related them to cytomegalovirus serostatus. Alongside the repertoire data, information on donor age, sex, ethnicity and CMV serostatus was compiled. Genome-wide SNP genotypes for about three fifths of the roughly 670 donors were used in a later genetic analysis, which treated that subset as a discovery cohort. Broad study findings and their caveats: Because HLA typing was missing for some donors at each locus, association tests included only the typed subset. Most TCR sequences were observed very rarely across donors, whereas some public TCRs were present in many individuals. For the cohort, immune exposure information was limited to CMV serostatus. This cohort had only TCR beta chains sequenced, and the lack of alpha or paired-chain data limited which features could be detected. A later analysis found that most CMV-associated TCR beta chains appeared HLA-restricted, with HLA associations seemingly driven largely by CMV exposure. In vitro tests confirmed that a few of the cytomegalovirus-associated TCR beta chains recognize cytomegalovirus antigens. In a later analysis, TCR association rates were found to vary across HLA loci, with the most associated TCRs seen for DRB1 alleles and the fewest for HLA-C alleles. Correlated functional status among segregating V segments might be attributable to linkage disequilibrium, but an unknown experimental factor could not be ruled out. In a later analysis, HLA-associated TCR beta chains were found to be more clonally expanded and to have lower generation probabilities than equally common non-associated chains. Some IMGT-functional V segments, including TRBV6-2 and TRBV6-3, could not be told apart with the 87-base-pair reads, so those segments were excluded. The authors suggested that the approach could potentially be generalized to other disease states and immunological phenotypes. When HLA alleles, especially DR and DQ, strongly co-occurred, attributing TCR associations to individual alleles was difficult. V-gene and J-gene trimming of TCR beta chains was associated with a missense DCLRE1C variant in a later genetic analysis, and the association was replicated in an independent cohort. The sequencing pipeline was judged likely to have produced a cluster of highly shared sequence variants as a technical artifact. The study gave a list of 150 to 200 TCR beta chains associated with cytomegalovirus. A later analysis associated about 18,000 TCR beta sequences with specific HLA alleles at a false discovery rate of 0.05. Compared with the roughly 600-donor mean, donors in an Asian-associated ancestry cluster had fewer N-insertions in productive TCRs, according to a later genetic analysis. Several of the top co-occurrence clusters appeared to be linked to parvovirus B19, influenza, CMV and Epstein-Barr virus, according to a later analysis. Roughly uniform sequencing depth across donors was assumed in presence/absence analyses, although this assumption may not hold. Because counts were too low, roughly 16 rarely observed V segments, including chromosome 9 orphons, were excluded from the earlier analysis of 587 of the donors. Cytomegalovirus status was reported to be diagnosed by the classifier with high specificity and sensitivity in both the original and validation cohorts. Broadly in line with IMGT annotations, most TCR beta V segments showed up in productive rearrangements about 87% or about 30% of the time in an earlier analysis of under 700 of the donors. A further reported finding was that TCR beta sequences accurately predicted the HLA-A and HLA-B alleles for most subjects in the first cohort.

Deletion took 5 bases off V and 7 bases off J, with a span of 19 bases between the germline ends. Counted from cysteine to phenylalanine, this CDR3 has 14 amino acids. Just the 42-base CDR3 DNA is kept, in frame starting at base 1. CDR1 and CDR2 are read off the germline V gene as SGHRS and YFSETQ. Of note for this clone: The antigen it binds to is not known. It has no much larger one-base neighbor in the sample; base qualities were not kept.

The cohort was made up of roughly 670 healthy bone marrow donors. Cohort members were all nominally healthy when sampled, although unrecorded immune exposures were likely present. The donor tested CMV seropositive and was one of the 289 seropositive cohort members. A peripheral blood sample was collected from each donor, and TCR beta sequencing was performed on peripheral blood mononuclear cells. Genomic DNA extraction from the blood cell samples was performed with the Qiagen DNeasy Blood Extraction Kit. The library was prepared using the immunoSEQ multiplex PCR assay. For the multiplex PCR, a mixture combining 60 forward primers for TCR Vbeta segments and 13 reverse primers for TCR Jbeta segments was used. The CDR3 region of rearranged TCR beta genes was amplified from genomic DNA by a multiplex PCR assay. The amplified TCR beta libraries were sequenced on the Illumina HiSeq System as 87-base-pair reads. The authors' analysis ran thus. Across the 500 to 750 repertoires, a later analysis counted 75 million to 90 million unique TCR beta chains, about 10 million of which were shared by at least two donors. Raw reads were error-corrected and collapsed into unique sequences with a nearest-neighbor algorithm that merged closely related sequences to remove PCR and sequencing errors. V, D and J gene segments were assigned by aligning CDR3 sequences to IMGT reference sequences. For a sequence to be retained, at least a six-nucleotide match to both a V gene segment and a J gene segment was required. A rearrangement counted as productive if the CDR3 had no stop codons and remained in frame with V and J, and every other rearrangement counted as non-productive. Following IMGT convention, CDR3 was defined as the stretch from the second conserved V-encoded cysteine to the conserved J-encoded phenylalanine. In an earlier analysis of more than 550 of the donors, sequences lacking an unambiguous match to a single V gene segment were excluded. In an earlier analysis of several hundred of the donors, V segments were called functional above 56.7% productive rearrangements and were called segregating when the between-donor standard deviation exceeded 5%. A statistical classification framework was built to diagnose cytomegalovirus status from the catalog of TCR beta chain sequences. A later analysis assigned V and J genes by comparing TCR nucleotide sequences with IMGT/GENE-DB human TR gene sequences. The TCRdist pipeline was used in a later analysis to assign CDR3 sequences and most-parsimonious VDJ recombination scenarios. A later analysis defined each TCR beta chain by its CDR3 amino acid sequence plus V-gene family, and excluded reads lacking a unique V-gene family. To address suspected cross-contamination and a sequencing artifact, a later analysis removed approximately 590 highly shared, low-generation-probability nucleotide sequences. In a later analysis, a clonal expansion index was calculated for each public chain from normalized within-repertoire ranks of inferred template counts. Generation probabilities in a later analysis came from a VDJ recombination model fitted to out-of-frame rearrangements, and those results were checked against IGoR. A later analysis scored TCR-TCR, TCR-HLA and TCR-CMV co-occurrence with hypergeometric tests, applying a repertoire-size bias correction to TCR pairs. A later analysis estimated false discovery rates by permuting HLA or CMV assignments 20 times. A later analysis grouped co-occurring TCRs with DBSCAN, adding TCRdist sequence similarity when clustering within HLA-allele-positive subsets. Repertoires with fewer than 30,000 or more than 120,000 public chains, plus five repertoires with anomalous nucleotide sharing, were excluded from co-occurrence clustering. TCRdb holds this immuneACCESS table with in-frame rearrangements only. Some clones are missing; in checked studies, unresolved V genes explain under half, and the rest has no known cause. V, J and clone size are taken as reported in that table, and D and trimming were inferred from the DNA itself. For this sample there are 150,000 or so clones; more than 60% appear just once. About 7.7% of the sample belongs to the ten largest clones.

The sample consisted of PBMCs. The TCR comes from a woman aged 40 to 50 in good health and CMV-seropositive. The chain couples TRBV5-1 to TRBJ2-7, with the D gene too uncertain to name. The CDR3 protein sequence reads: CASSIEASFREQYF. The sequenced DNA: TGCGCCAGCAGTATAGAGGCTTCCTTTCGGGAGCAGTACTTC.